This T cell receptor (beta chain) was sequenced in a study of OX40 agonist ivuxolimab in advanced cancers. The CDR3 has 14 residues. V was shortened by 4 bases and J by 4 bases, with 14 bases between the two germline ends. Germline CDR1 is SGHRS and CDR2 is YFSETQ. On this clone itself: Its specificity is not known.

Study findings and constraints: At doses 0.1 to 3.0 mg/kg, CD4+ and CD8+ clones expanded. Partial responders receiving 0.1-3.0 mg/kg showed among the lowest clonal expansion.

Assay: immunoSEQ multiplex PCR; the TCRdb copy retains only in-frame clones and omits some. The sample has tens of thousands of clones; 85% are singletons. The source is an adult with an advanced solid tumor such as melanoma, head and neck, liver or kidney cancer. The gene calls are TRBV5-1 and TRBJ1-1, with D unclear. The sequences come from CD4+ or CD8+ T cells sorted from blood, collected in a trial of the OX40 agonist ivuxolimab. For the CDR3, the DNA is TGCGCCAGCAGCCCGGTCGGGTCTGGCACTGAAGCTTTCTTT. Protein product: CASSPVGSGTEAFF.